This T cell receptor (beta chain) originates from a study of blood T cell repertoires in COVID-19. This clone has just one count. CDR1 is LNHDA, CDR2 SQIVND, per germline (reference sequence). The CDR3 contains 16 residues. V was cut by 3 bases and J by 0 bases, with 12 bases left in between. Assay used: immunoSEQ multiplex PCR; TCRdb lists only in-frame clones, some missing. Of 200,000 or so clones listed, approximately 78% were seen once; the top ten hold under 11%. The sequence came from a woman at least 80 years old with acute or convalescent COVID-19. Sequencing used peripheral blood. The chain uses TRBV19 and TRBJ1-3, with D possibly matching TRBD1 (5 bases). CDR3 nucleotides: TGTGCCAGTAGTATGGGGGGGAGTTTCTCTGGAAACACCATATATTTT. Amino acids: CASSMGGSFSGNTIYF.